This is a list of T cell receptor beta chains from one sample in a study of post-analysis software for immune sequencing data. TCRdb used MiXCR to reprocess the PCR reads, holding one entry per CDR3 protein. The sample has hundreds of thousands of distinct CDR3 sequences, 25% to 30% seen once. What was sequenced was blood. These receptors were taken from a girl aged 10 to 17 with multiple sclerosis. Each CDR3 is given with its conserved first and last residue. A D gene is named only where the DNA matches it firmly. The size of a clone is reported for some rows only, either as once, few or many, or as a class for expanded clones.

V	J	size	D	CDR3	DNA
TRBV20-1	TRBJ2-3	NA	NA	CSAGGVRAESTDTQYF	TGCAGTGCTGGAGGGGTACGGGCAGAGAGCACAGATACGCAGTATTTT
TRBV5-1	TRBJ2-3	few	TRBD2	CASQTSEGDTQYF	TGCGCCAGCCAGACTAGCGAGGGAGATACGCAGTATTTT
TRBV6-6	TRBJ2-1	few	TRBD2	CASTSGMGNEQFF	TGTGCCAGCACTAGCGGGATGGGAAATGAGCAGTTCTTC
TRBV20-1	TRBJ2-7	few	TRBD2	CSARDPAGGPNEQYF	TGCAGTGCTAGAGATCCAGCGGGAGGGCCGAACGAGCAGTACTTC
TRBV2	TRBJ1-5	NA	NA	CASSESGPQHF	TGTGCCAGCAGTGAATCGGGTCCCCAGCATTTT
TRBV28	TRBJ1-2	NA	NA	CASSRQVPRGYTF	TGTGCCAGCTCTCGTCAGGTCCCTAGGGGCTACACCTTC
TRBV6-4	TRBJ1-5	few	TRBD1	CASSGGQGMSNQPQHF	TGTGCCAGCAGCGGGGGACAGGGTATGAGCAATCAGCCCCAGCATTTT
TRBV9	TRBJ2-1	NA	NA	CASSPGVMEAYNEQFF	TGTGCCAGCAGTCCGGGGGTGATGGAGGCTTACAATGAGCAGTTCTTC
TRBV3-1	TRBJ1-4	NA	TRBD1	CASSQVRGQGFGEKLFF	TGTGCCAGCAGCCAAGTTAGGGGACAGGGGTTCGGTGAAAAACTGTTTTTT
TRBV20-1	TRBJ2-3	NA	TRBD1	CSGEPGQGSTDTQYF	TGCAGTGGGGAACCGGGACAGGGGTCTACAGATACGCAGTATTTT
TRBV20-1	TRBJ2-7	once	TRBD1	CSARGGQGHRSEQYF	TGCAGTGCTAGAGGGGGACAGGGACATCGCTCCGAGCAGTACTTC
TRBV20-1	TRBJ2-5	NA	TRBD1	CSARGGQDQETQYF	TGCAGTGCTAGAGGTGGACAGGATCAAGAGACCCAGTACTTC
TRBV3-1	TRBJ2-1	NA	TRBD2	CASSQELLAGARNEQFF	TGTGCCAGCAGCCAAGAGCTCCTAGCGGGAGCCAGGAATGAGCAGTTCTTC
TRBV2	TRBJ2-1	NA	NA	CAQDGAVDNEQFF	TGTGCCCAGGATGGGGCGGTCGACAATGAGCAGTTCTTC
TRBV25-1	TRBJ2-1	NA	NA	CASSDFGTYYNEQFF	TGTGCCAGCAGTGATTTCGGGACCTACTACAATGAGCAGTTCTTC
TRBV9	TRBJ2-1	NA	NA	CVSSAPGTQQFF	TGTGTCAGCAGCGCCCCCGGGACCCAGCAGTTCTTC
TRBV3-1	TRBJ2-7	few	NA	CASSQGGRGALNYEQYF	TGTGCCAGCAGCCAAGGTGGGCGTGGAGCGCTTAACTACGAGCAGTACTTC
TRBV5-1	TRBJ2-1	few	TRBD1	CASSLGRTGYDEQFF	TGCGCCAGCAGCTTGGGGCGGACAGGGTATGATGAGCAGTTCTTC
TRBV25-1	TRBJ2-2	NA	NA	CASSDPYPDANTGELFF	TGTGCCAGCAGTGACCCTTATCCCGACGCGAACACCGGGGAGCTGTTTTTT
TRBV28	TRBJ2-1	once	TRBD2	CASSPLAGGRSAYNEQFF	TGTGCCAGCAGTCCACTAGCGGGAGGGCGGAGCGCCTACAATGAGCAGTTCTTC
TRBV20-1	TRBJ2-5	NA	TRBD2	CSARDLSGSEQETQYF	TGCAGTGCTAGAGATCTTAGCGGGAGTGAGCAAGAGACCCAGTACTTC
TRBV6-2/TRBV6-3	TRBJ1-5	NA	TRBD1	CASSPDRVTINQPQHF	TGTGCCAGCAGCCCGGACAGGGTCACAATCAATCAGCCCCAGCATTTT
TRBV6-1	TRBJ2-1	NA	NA	CASRYVDEQFF	TGTGCCAGCAGATACGTTGATGAGCAGTTCTTC
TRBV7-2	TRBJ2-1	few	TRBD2	CASSSRRSGNNEQFF	TGTGCCAGCAGCTCCAGACGTAGCGGGAACAATGAGCAGTTCTTC
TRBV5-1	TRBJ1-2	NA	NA	CASSRAGEIAYGYTF	TGCGCCAGCAGCCGCGCGGGGGAGATAGCCTATGGCTACACCTTC
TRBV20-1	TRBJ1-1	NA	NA	CSAGQANTEAFF	TGCAGTGCCGGACAAGCGAACACTGAAGCTTTCTTT
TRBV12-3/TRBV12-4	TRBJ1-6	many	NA	CASSRWNSPLHF	TGTGCCAGCTCTAGGTGGAATTCACCCCTCCACTTT
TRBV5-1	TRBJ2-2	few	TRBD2	CASSFDRLAVPGELFF	TGCGCCAGCAGCTTCGACCGACTAGCGGTCCCCGGGGAGCTGTTTTTT
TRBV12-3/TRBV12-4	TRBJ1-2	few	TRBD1	CASSLQGTRGYTF	TGTGCCAGCAGCCTACAGGGGACCCGCGGCTACACCTTC
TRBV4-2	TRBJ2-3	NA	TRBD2	CASSQGLAGRDTQYF	TGTGCCAGCAGCCAAGGGCTAGCGGGTAGAGATACGCAGTATTTT
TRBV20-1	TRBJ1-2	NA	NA	CSARGDLSNYGYTF	TGCAGTGCTAGGGGGGATTTATCTAACTATGGCTACACCTTC
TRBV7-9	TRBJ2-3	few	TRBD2	CAGSPEGGRAYTQYF	TGTGCCGGCAGCCCTGAGGGCGGGAGAGCGTATACGCAGTATTTT
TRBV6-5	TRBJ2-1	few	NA	CASSYSSVENEQFF	TGTGCCAGCAGTTACTCGTCGGTTGAGAATGAGCAGTTCTTC
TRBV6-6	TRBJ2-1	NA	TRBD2	CASSYSGGRSVGSYNEQFF	TGCGCCAGCAGTTACTCGGGGGGGCGTAGCGTAGGATCCTACAATGAGCAGTTCTTC
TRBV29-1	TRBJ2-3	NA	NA	CSVGRGPQDEYF	TGCAGCGTTGGGAGGGGACCCCAGGATGAGTATTTT
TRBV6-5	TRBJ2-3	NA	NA	CASSYSYSREITDTQYF	TGTGCCAGCAGTTACTCGTACTCCAGGGAAATCACAGATACGCAGTATTTT
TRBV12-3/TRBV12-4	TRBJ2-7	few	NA	CASSLKIRGYEQYF	TGTGCCAGCAGTTTAAAGATCAGGGGCTACGAGCAGTACTTC
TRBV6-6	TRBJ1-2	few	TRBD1	CASGGQDYGYTF	TGTGCCAGCGGGGGACAGGACTATGGCTACACCTTC
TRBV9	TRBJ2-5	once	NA	CASSVSGKEAQYF	TGTGCCAGCAGCGTATCTGGAAAAGAGGCCCAGTACTTC
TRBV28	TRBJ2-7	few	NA	CASSPLMIDYEQYF	TGTGCCAGCAGTCCTCTGATGATTGACTACGAGCAGTACTTC
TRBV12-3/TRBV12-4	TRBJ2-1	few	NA	CASSMGLTYNEQFF	TGTGCCAGCAGTATGGGACTGACTTACAATGAGCAGTTCTTC
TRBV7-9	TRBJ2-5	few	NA	CASSPAGQTQYF	TGTGCCAGCAGCCCGGCAGGCCAGACCCAGTACTTC
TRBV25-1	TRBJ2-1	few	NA	CASAPDRSYNGQFF	TGTGCCAGCGCCCCGGATCGCTCCTACAATGGGCAGTTCTTC
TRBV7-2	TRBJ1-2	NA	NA	CASSLAPGTYYGYTF	TGTGCCAGCAGCTTAGCTCCAGGCACTTACTATGGCTACACCTTC
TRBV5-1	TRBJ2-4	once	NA	CASSLHGSGAGVKNIQYF	TGCGCCAGCAGCCTACACGGATCCGGGGCCGGGGTAAAAAACATTCAGTACTTC
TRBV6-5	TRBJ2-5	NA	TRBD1	CASRPGQGAGETQYF	TGTGCCAGCCGACCGGGACAGGGGGCCGGCGAGACCCAGTACTTC
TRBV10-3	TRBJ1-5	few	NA	CAISPQVSGQPQHF	TGTGCCATCAGTCCGCAGGTTTCAGGTCAGCCCCAGCATTTT
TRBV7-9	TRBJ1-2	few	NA	CASSLMRYGYTF	TGTGCCAGCAGCTTAATGCGCTATGGCTACACCTTC
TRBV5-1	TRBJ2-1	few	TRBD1	CASSPPPRQGLNEQFF	TGCGCCAGCAGTCCCCCTCCGAGACAGGGTCTCAATGAGCAGTTCTTC
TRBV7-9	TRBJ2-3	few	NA	CASSARVGDTQYF	TGTGCCAGCAGCGCCCGAGTGGGGGATACGCAGTATTTT
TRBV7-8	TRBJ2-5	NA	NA	CASSPKAGPETQYF	TGTGCCAGCAGCCCCAAGGCAGGGCCGGAGACCCAGTACTTC
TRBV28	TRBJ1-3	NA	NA	CATQTVTGGNTIYF	TGTGCCACCCAAACGGTTACAGGCGGAAACACCATATATTTT
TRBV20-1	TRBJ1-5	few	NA	CSAREWPNQPQHF	TGCAGTGCTAGAGAGTGGCCAAATCAGCCCCAGCATTTT
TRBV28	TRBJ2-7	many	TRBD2	CASSFLQGGAYEQYF	TGTGCCAGCAGTTTTTTGCAGGGAGGGGCCTACGAGCAGTACTTC
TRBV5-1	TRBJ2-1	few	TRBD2	CASSLRWSGGPNEQFF	TGCGCCAGCAGCCTGAGGTGGAGCGGGGGGCCAAATGAGCAGTTCTTC
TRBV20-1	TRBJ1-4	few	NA	CSASRGFATNEKLFF	TGCAGTGCTAGCCGGGGCTTCGCAACTAATGAAAAACTGTTTTTT
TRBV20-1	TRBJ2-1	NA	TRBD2	CSANPSLAAVHRRNEQFF	TGCAGTGCTAACCCTAGCCTAGCGGCGGTACATCGGCGCAATGAGCAGTTCTTC
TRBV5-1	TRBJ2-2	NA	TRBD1	CASSPNNRGGELFF	TGCGCCAGCAGCCCGAATAACAGGGGCGGGGAGCTGTTTTTT
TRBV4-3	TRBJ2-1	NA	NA	CASSQGILSHNEQFF	TGCGCCAGCAGCCAAGGGATACTTTCCCACAATGAGCAGTTCTTC
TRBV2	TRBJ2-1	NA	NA	CASSGRGRNEQFF	TGTGCCAGCAGTGGTCGGGGGAGGAATGAGCAGTTCTTC